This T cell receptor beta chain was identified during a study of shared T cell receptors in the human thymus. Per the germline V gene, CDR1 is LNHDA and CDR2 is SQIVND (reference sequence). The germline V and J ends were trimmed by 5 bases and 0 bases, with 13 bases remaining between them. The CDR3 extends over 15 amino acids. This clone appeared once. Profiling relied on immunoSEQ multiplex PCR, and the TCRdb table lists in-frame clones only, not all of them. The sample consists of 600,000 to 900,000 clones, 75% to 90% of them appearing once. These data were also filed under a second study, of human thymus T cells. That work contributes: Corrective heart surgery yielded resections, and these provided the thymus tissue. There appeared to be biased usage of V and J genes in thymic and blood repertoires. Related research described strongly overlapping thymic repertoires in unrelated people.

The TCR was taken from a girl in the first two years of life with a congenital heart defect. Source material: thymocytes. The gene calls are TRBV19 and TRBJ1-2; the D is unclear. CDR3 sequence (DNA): TGTGCCAGTAGTCCCCGGGTTGTCGCTAACTATGGCTACACCTTC. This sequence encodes CASSPRVVANYGYTF.